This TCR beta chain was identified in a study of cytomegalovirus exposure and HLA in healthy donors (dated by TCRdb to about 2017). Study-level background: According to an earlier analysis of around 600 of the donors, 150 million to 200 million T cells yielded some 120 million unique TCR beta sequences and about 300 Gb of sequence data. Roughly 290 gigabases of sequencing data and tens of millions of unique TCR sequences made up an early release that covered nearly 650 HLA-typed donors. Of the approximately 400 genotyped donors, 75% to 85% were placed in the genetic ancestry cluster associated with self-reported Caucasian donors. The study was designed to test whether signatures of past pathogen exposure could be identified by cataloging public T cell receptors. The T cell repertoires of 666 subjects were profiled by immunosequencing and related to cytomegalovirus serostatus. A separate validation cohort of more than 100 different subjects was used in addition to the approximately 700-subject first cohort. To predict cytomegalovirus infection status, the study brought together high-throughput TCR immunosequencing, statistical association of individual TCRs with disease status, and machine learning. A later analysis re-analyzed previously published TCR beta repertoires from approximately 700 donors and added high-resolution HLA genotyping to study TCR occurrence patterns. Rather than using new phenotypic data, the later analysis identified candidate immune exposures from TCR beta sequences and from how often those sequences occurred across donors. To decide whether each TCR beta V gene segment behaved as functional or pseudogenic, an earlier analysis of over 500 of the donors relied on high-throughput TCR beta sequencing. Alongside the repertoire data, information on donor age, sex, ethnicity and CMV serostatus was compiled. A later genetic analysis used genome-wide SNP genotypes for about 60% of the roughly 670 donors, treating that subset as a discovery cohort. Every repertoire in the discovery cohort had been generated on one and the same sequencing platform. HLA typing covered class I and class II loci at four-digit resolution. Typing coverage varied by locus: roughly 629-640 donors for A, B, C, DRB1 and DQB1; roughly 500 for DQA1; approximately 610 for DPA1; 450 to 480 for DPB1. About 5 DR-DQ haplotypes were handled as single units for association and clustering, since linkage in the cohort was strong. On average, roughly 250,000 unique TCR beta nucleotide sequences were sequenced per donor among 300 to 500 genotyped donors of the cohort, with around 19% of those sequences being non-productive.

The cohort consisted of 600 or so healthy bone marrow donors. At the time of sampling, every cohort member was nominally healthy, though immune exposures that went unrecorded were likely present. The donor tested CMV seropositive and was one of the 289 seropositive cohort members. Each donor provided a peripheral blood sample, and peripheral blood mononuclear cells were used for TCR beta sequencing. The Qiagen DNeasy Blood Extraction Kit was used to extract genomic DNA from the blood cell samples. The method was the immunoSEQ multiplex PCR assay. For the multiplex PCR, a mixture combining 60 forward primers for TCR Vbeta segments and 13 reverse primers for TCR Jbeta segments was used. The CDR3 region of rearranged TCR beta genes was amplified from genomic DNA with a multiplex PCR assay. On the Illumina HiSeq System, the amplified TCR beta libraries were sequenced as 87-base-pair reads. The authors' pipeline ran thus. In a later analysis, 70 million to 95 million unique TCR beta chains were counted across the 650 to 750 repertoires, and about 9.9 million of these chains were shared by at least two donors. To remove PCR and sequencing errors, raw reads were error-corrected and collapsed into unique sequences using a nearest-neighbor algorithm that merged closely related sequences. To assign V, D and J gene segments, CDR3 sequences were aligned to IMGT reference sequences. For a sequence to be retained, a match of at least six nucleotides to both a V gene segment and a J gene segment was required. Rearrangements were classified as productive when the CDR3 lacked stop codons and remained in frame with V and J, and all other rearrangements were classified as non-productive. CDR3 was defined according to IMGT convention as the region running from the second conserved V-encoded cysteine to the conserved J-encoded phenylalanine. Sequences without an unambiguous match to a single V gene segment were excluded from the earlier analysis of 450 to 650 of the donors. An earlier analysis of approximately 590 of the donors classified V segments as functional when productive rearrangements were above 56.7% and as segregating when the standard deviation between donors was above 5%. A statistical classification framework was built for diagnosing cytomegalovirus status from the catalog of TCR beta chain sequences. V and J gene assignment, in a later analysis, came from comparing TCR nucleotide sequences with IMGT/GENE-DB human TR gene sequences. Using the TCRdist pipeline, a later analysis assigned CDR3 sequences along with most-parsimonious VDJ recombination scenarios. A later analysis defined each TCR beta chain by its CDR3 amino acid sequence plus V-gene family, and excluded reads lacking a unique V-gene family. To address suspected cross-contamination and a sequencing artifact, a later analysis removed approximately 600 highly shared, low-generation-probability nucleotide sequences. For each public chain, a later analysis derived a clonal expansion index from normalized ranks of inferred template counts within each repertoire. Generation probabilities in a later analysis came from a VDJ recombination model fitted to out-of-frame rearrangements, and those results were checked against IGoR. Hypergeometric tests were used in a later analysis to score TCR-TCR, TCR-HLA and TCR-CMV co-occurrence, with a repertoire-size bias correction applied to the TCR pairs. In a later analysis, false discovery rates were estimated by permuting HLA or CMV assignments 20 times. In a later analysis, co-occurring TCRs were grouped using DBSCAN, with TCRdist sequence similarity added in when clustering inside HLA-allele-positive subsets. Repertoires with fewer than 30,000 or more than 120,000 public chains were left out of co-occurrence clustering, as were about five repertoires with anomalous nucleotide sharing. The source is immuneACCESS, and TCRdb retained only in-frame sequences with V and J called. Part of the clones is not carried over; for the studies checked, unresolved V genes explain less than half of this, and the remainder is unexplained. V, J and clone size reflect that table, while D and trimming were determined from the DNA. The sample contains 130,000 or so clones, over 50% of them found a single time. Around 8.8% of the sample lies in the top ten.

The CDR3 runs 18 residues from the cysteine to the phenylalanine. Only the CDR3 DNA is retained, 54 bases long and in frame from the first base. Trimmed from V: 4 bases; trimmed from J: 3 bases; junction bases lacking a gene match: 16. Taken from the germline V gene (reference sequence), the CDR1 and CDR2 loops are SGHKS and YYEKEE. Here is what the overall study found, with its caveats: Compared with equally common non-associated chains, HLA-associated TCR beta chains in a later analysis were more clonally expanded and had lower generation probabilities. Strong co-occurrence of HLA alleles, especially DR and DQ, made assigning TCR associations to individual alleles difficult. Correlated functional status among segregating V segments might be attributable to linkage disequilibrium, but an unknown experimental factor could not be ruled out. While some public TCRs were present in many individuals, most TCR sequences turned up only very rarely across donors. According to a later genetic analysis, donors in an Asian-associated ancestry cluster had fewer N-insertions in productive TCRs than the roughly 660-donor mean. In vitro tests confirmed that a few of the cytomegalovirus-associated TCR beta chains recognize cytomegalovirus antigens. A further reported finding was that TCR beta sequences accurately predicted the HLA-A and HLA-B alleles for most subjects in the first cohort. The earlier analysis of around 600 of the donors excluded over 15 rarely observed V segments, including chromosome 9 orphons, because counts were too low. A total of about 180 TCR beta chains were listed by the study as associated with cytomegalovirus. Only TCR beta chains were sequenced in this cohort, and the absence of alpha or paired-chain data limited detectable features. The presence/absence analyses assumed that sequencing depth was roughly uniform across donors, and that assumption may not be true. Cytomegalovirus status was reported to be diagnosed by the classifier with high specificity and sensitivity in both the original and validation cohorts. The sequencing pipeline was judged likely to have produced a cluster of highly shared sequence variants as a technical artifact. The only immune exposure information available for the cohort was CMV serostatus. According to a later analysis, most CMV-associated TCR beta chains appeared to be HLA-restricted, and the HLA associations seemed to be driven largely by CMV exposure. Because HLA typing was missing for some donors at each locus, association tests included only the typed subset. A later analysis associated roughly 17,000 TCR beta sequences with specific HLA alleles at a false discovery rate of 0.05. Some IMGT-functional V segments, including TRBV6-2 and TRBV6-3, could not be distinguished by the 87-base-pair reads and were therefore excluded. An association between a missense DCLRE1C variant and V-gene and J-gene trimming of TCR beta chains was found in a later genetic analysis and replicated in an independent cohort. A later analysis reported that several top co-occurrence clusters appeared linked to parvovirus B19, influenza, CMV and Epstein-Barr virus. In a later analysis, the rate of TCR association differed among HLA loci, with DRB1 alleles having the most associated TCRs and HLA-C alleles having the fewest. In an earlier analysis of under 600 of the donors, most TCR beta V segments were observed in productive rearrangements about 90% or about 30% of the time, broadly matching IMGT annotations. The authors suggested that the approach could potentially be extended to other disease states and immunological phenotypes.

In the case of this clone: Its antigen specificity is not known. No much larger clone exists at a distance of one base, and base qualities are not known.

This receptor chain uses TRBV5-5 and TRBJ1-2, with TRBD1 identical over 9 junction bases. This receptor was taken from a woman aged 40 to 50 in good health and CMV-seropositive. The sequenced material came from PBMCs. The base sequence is TGTGCCAGCAGCCGATCCGGGACAGGGTCGGGGTCGGACTATGGCTACACCTTC. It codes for CASSRSGTGSGSDYGYTF.